This TCR beta chain was profiled in a study of T cell repertoires in cytomegalovirus infection. Study background: Recently identified HLA-C-restricted CMV epitopes were among the peptides used. Public TCR beta signature analysis indicated the presence of both CMV infection and matching HLA type.

Worth noting for this clonotype: Its antigen is as yet unknown.

Study-wide results and limits: Clonotype analysis showed dominance of the ex vivo response by HLA-C-restricted CMV-specific TCR beta clonotypes.

CDR3 length: 12 amino acids. Trimming left V 3 bases short and J 6 bases short, with 11 bases between. Germline assignment: CDR1 DFQATT and CDR2 SNEGSKA (reference sequence). MiXCR, applied by TCRdb to the reads, yields one record per CDR3 protein. The data contain about 310,000 distinct CDR3 sequences, just under 25% of them singletons. The chain joins TRBV20-1 to TRBJ1-2; D gene uncertain. This receptor was taken from a human donor in good health (CMV status not recorded). Some clones in this sample may be carry-over from other donors' samples. Sequenced here: cultured PBMCs, sampled from culture after CMV antigen stimulation. The CDR3 sequence: CSARNLDHGYTF. CDR3 coding DNA: TGCAGTGCTAGGAACTTGGACCATGGCTACACCTTC.